The 22 T cell receptor beta chains below were found in one sample sequenced in a study of blood T cell repertoires in COVID-19. Only in-frame clones appear in the TCRdb table, and some are missing; sequencing was by immunoSEQ multiplex PCR. The sample shows around 100,000 clones, under 80% of them seen only once. The sequencing sample was made of peripheral blood. The receptors originated from a man in his 70s with active or convalescent COVID-19.

This rearrangement joins TRBV27 to TRBJ2-7; TRBD2 matches at 14 bases. Germline-derived CDR1 and CDR2 are MNHEY and SMNVEV (reference sequence). The V and J ends lost 0 bases and 1 base, in that order; junction bases with no gene match: 17. This CDR3 contains 22 residues. CDR3 DNA sequence: TGTGCCAGCAGTTTATCGGGACAGGGAGGGACTAGCGGGAGATCTTGGTCCTACGAGCAGTACTTC. Translating it yields CASSLSGQGGTSGRSWSYEQYF.

This chain uses TRBV10-2 with TRBJ1-1; D not resolved. The germline V gene has CDR1 WSHSY and CDR2 SAAADI. This CDR3 is 14 amino acids long. Between the trimmed V and J ends, which lost 4 bases and 0 bases, there was a span of 9 bases. The CDR3 sequence: CASSGGKLNTEAFF. The CDR3 DNA reads as TGCGCCAGCAGTGGAGGGAAGCTGAACACTGAAGCTTTCTTT.

This rearrangement joins TRBV9 to TRBJ2-1; TRBD1 matches at 7 bases. The germline V gene has CDR1 SGDLS and CDR2 YYNGEE. The CDR3 length is 11 residues. Trimming at V came to 3 bases and at J to 9 bases, leaving 0 bases not matched to a gene. CDR3 nucleotide sequence: TGTGCCAGCAGCGGGGACAGTGAGCAGTTCTTC. Residues: CASSGDSEQFF.

The chain recombines TRBV5-1 with TRBJ2-7; D perhaps matches TRBD1 (5 bases). V was shortened by 0 bases and J by 2 bases, with 12 bases between the two germline ends. Germline V gene lookup returns CDR1 SGHRS and CDR2 YFSETQ. The CDR3 totals 15 residues. The CDR3 DNA follows: TGCGCCAGCAGCTTGGGGTTAGTGGGGCCCTACGAGCAGTACTTC. It yields the protein CASSLGLVGPYEQYF.

This clone was detected once. This rearrangement joins TRBV19 to TRBJ2-1; no definite D call. Deletions cut 3 bases from V and 2 bases from J, with 11 bases between. Germline CDR1 LNHDA, CDR2 SQIVND (reference sequence). The CDR3 extends over 15 amino acids. The CDR3 is CASSIRPPAYNEQFF. CDR3 bases: TGTGCCAGTAGTATTCGCCCTCCAGCCTACAATGAGCAGTTCTTC.

This rearrangement joins TRBV28 to TRBJ2-7; 9 nucleotides agree with TRBD2. The CDR3 is 16 residues long. Looked up from germline, CDR1 is MDHEN and CDR2 is SYDVKM. Trimming cost V 6 bases and J 2 bases; bases outside gene matches: 11. The CDR3 nucleotides are TGTGCCAGCAGCTCAACCGGGACTAGCAAACCCTACGAGCAGTACTTC. Translated: CASSSTGTSKPYEQYF.

The chain uses TRBV7-3 and TRBJ2-2; D is possibly TRBD2 (6 bases). This CDR3 is built from 19 residues. The V and J ends lost 2 bases and 3 bases respectively, with 22 bases between them. Germline CDR1 reads SGHTA; CDR2 reads FQGTGA. This CDR3 reads CASSLFGLPTGGYTGELFF. In DNA, the CDR3 is TGTGCCAGCAGCTTATTCGGCCTTCCAACCGGGGGATACACCGGGGAGCTGTTTTTT.

V usage is TRBV7-9 and J usage is TRBJ1-2, with D possibly TRBD1 on 6 matching bases. Germline V gene sequence: CDR1 SEHNR, CDR2 FQNEAQ (reference sequence). CDR3 length: 13 residues. The V and J ends lost 5 bases and 8 bases respectively, with 15 bases between them. CDR3 amino acids: CASSTGTWGGYTF. The DNA for the CDR3 is TGTGCCAGCAGCACCGGGACATGGGGAGGCTACACCTTC.

The rearrangement uses TRBV19 and TRBJ2-5, with 10 bases lining up with TRBD2. This CDR3 has 14 amino acids. CDR1 LNHDA and CDR2 SQIVND come from the germline V gene (reference sequence). V was pared by 5 bases and J by 3 bases, with 3 bases of the junction left unmatched. This chain's CDR3 is CASSEGLAKETQYF. In nucleotides, the CDR3 is TGTGCCAGTAGTGAGGGACTAGCGAAAGAGACCCAGTACTTC. Variable domain in full (rest from reference TRBV19 and TRBJ2-5): DGGITQSPKYLFRKEGQNVTLSCEQNLNHDAMYWYRQDPGQGLRLIYYSQIVNDFQKGDIAEGYSVSREKKESFPLTVTSAQKNPTAFYLCASSEGLAKETQYFGPGTRLLVL.

The CDR3 nucleotides are TGTGCCAGCAGCTTGGCGGTACAAGAGACCCAGTACTTC. Its translation is CASSLAVQETQYF. The V and J genes are TRBV5-5 and TRBJ2-5; D gene uncertain. Germline V gives CDR1 SGHKS, CDR2 YYEKEE (reference sequence). Trimming left V 0 bases short and J 2 bases short, with 5 bases between. This CDR3 comprises 13 residues.

The chain combines TRBV6-5 with TRBJ1-6; 10 bases match TRBD1. Unmatched junction bases numbered 13, after V lost 7 bases and J lost 13 bases. The germline gives CDR1 MNHEY, CDR2 SVGAGI. This CDR3 contains 15 residues. CDR3 protein: CASTPTGTGDLPLHF. The CDR3 DNA reads as TGTGCCAGCACTCCTACCGGGACAGGGGATCTGCCCCTCCACTTT.

The chain joins TRBV11-2 to TRBJ2-3; a possible D gene is TRBD2 (5 bases). The V gene lost 1 base and the J gene lost 3 bases, with 5 bases spanning the gap. The germline CDR1 and CDR2 sequences are SGHAT and FQNNGV. This CDR3 has 13 residues. The CDR3 DNA reads as TGTGCCAGCAGCTTAGCGGGAACAGATACGCAGTATTTT. It translates to CASSLAGTDTQYF. Full variable domain (rest looked up from reference TRBV11-2 and TRBJ2-3): EAGVAQSPRYKIIEKRQSVAFWCNPISGHATLYWYQQILGQGPKLLIQFQNNGVVDDSQLPKDRFSAERLKGVDSTLKIQPAKLEDSAVYLCASSLAGTDTQYFGPGTRLTVL.

The chain carries TRBV10-1 and TRBJ2-1; 9 nucleotides line up with TRBD2. The V gene end was trimmed by 0 bases and the J gene end by 8 bases; junction bases not matched to a gene: 2. From germline, CDR1 is WNHNN and CDR2 SYGVQD (reference sequence). The CDR3 loop spans 14 amino acids. CDR3 bases: TGCGCCAGCAGTGAGTCCTTAGCGGGGGATGAGCAGTTCTTC. Translation: CASSESLAGDEQFF.

The chain has TRBV15 and TRBJ2-1; TRBD2 agrees at 8 bases. With 1 base clipped from V and 7 bases from J, the junction kept 6 bases outside the gene matches. CDR1 is LNHNV and CDR2 is YYDKDF in the germline V gene (reference sequence). The CDR3 covers 15 residues. The CDR3 sequence: CATSRGSSGKNEQFF. CDR3 nucleotides: TGTGCCACCAGCAGAGGGAGTAGCGGGAAGAATGAGCAGTTCTTC.

The gene calls are TRBV19 and TRBJ1-4, with D tentatively TRBD1 (6 bases). Trimming pared 6 bases from V and 0 bases from J, leaving 11 bases between. The CDR3 runs to 15 residues. Germline V CDR1 and CDR2: LNHDA, SQIVND (reference sequence). Written as DNA, the CDR3 is TGTGCCAGTAGGCCAACAGGGACAACTAATGAAAAACTGTTTTTT. Amino acid sequence: CASRPTGTTNEKLFF.

This sequence joins TRBV19 and TRBJ1-4; 7 bases fit TRBD1. This CDR3 spans 15 amino acids. CDR1 is LNHDA, CDR2 SQIVND, per germline (reference sequence). J lost 5 bases, V lost 7 bases, and 10 bases had no gene match. The CDR3 coding sequence is TGTGCCAGTACTCCAAGGACAGGTCTCAATGAAAAACTGTTTTTT. It codes for CASTPRTGLNEKLFF.

This chain uses TRBV2 with TRBJ2-5; 8 nucleotides match TRBD2. Unmatched junction bases numbered 8, after V lost 6 bases and J lost 2 bases. The CDR3 covers 15 residues. CDR1 is SNHLY, CDR2 FYNNEI, per germline. The CDR3 nucleotides are TGTGCCAGCAGAATAGCGGGGTTCCTTCAAGAGACCCAGTACTTC. Amino acids: CASRIAGFLQETQYF.

This rearrangement joins TRBV19 to TRBJ2-3, with 8 bases that match TRBD2. V lost 7 bases, J lost 2 bases, and 11 bases stayed unmatched. The CDR3 is made up of 16 amino acids. Germline V lookup: CDR1 LNHDA, CDR2 SQIVND (reference sequence). CDR3 coding DNA: TGTGCCAGTACCCAAGCGGGGGAAGGACACACAGATACGCAGTATTTT. Amino acids: CASTQAGEGHTDTQYF. Based on the CDR3 plus reference TRBV19 and TRBJ2-3, the full variable domain is DGGITQSPKYLFRKEGQNVTLSCEQNLNHDAMYWYRQDPGQGLRLIYYSQIVNDFQKGDIAEGYSVSREKKESFPLTVTSAQKNPTAFYLCASTQAGEGHTDTQYFGPGTRLTVL.

The gene calls are TRBV2 and TRBJ2-7; D not resolved. Germline CDR1 reads SNHLY; CDR2 reads FYNNEI. CDR3 size: 12 residues. Trimming pared 6 bases from V and 3 bases from J, leaving 9 bases between. The CDR3 loop is CASRRLDYEQYF. The CDR3 coding sequence is TGTGCCAGCAGACGACTTGACTACGAGCAGTACTTC.

The gene calls are TRBV18 and TRBJ2-7; 9 nucleotides line up with TRBD1. There are 16 residues in the CDR3. Germline loops: CDR1 KGHSH, CDR2 LQKENI. V shed 4 bases, J shed 5 bases, and the junction held 12 bases outside the gene matches. The CDR3, as DNA: TGTGCCAGCTCACTTATAGGAACAGGGGGCAGTAACGAGCAGTACTTC. Encoded protein: CASSLIGTGGSNEQYF.

This chain links TRBV18 with TRBJ1-2, with D perhaps TRBD1 (6 bases). V lost 5 bases and J lost 0, with 13 bases in between. The CDR3 sequence is 15 residues long. CDR1 is KGHSH and CDR2 is LQKENI in the germline V gene. The chain's CDR3 is CASSTDRRSNYGYTF. CDR3 sequence (DNA): TGTGCCAGCTCAACAGACAGGCGCTCTAACTATGGCTACACCTTC.

The chain carries TRBV7-8 and TRBJ2-7, with a possible D match to TRBD1 (6 bases). V was trimmed by 7 bases and J by 2 bases, leaving 9 bases between them. The CDR3 sequence is 12 residues long. CDR1 is SGHVS, CDR2 FQNEAQ, per germline. For the CDR3, the DNA is TGTGCCAGCACCCGGGACACCTACGAGCAGTACTTC. Amino acids: CASTRDTYEQYF.